Here is one TCR beta chain with its context. This sample stems from a study of blood T cell repertoires in COVID-19. About the research overall: COVID-19 samples, acute and convalescent, were from the United States, Italy and Spain. PBMCs, B-cell-depleted T cells, or T cells were the source of the cDNA or gDNA that made up the material.

Per the study methods: Amplified reference gene primers provided the basis for estimating nucleated cell counts. TCRdb keeps only in-frame clones here, not all; method: immunoSEQ multiplex PCR. V, J and clone size are taken as reported in that table, and D and trimming were inferred from the DNA itself. The sample shows a few hundred thousand clones, 85% to 90% of them seen only once. The CDR3 totals 15 residues. Germline assignment: CDR1 MNHEY and CDR2 SVGAGI. Trimming left V 2 bases short and J 8 bases short, with 16 bases between. In Cohort 3, a recovered donor had either two negative PCRs, clearance, or symptom resolution.

The chain combines TRBV6-5 with TRBJ1-5, with D perhaps TRBD1 (6 bases). The clonotype was recovered from a man under 40 who had recovered from COVID-19. Material: PBMCs or T cells enriched from blood (not recorded which). The CDR3 DNA is TGTGCCAGCAGTTACAAATGGGGGGGCAAGGAGCCCCAGCATTTT. This encodes CASSYKWGGKEPQHF.